A selection of T cell receptor beta chains follows, all from one sample in a study of technical replicates of blood from several donors. Here immunoSEQ multiplex PCR was the method, and the copy in TCRdb shows in-frame clones only, minus some. Of roughly 70,000 clones detected, approximately 89% appear once; the ten largest clones hold approximately 4.8%. The sequenced sample consisted of PBMCs. The source is a human donor in good health. Some clones in this sample may be carry-over from other donors' samples. The CDR3 runs from the conserved cysteine through the conserved F or W. Fields, in order: J gene, V gene, D gene, clone size, CDR3 protein, CDR3 DNA. A D gene is named only where the DNA matches it firmly. Size is stated for part of the rows, as once, few or many counts, or as a class when the clone is expanded.

J: TRBJ2-7; V: TRBV18; D: TRBD1; size: once; CDR3: CASSGAGTGILREQYF; DNA: TGTGCCAGCTCCGGCGCAGGGACAGGGATTTTACGCGAGCAGTACTTC
J: TRBJ1-2; V: TRBV7-2; D: NA; size: NA; CDR3: CASSFRPGYGYTF; DNA: TGTGCCAGCAGCTTCCGTCCGGGGTATGGCTACACCTTC
J: TRBJ1-5; V: TRBV9; D: NA; size: NA; CDR3: CASSVAGHEPQHF; DNA: TGTGCCAGCAGCGTGGCGGGTCACGAGCCCCAGCATTTT
J: TRBJ2-5; V: TRBV7-9; D: TRBD2; size: once; CDR3: CASSRPFGGKETQYF; DNA: TGTGCCAGCAGCCGACCGTTCGGGGGGAAAGAGACCCAGTACTTC
J: TRBJ2-7; V: TRBV15; D: TRBD2; size: NA; CDR3: CATSRDLVGRAGNEQYF; DNA: TGTGCCACCAGCAGAGATCTTGTCGGGAGGGCCGGAAACGAGCAGTACTTC
J: TRBJ2-7; V: TRBV14; D: NA; size: few; CDR3: CASSSPGQSYEQYF; DNA: TGTGCCAGCAGCTCGCCAGGACAGTCCTACGAGCAGTACTTC
J: TRBJ2-7; V: TRBV5-5; D: NA; size: NA; CDR3: CASSRETSSYEQYF; DNA: TGTGCCAGCAGCCGTGAGACTAGCTCCTACGAGCAGTACTTC
J: TRBJ1-5; V: TRBV5-6; D: NA; size: few; CDR3: CASSLFAGHNQPQHF; DNA: TGTGCCAGCAGCTTGTTTGCAGGCCACAATCAGCCCCAGCATTTT
J: TRBJ2-1; V: TRBV7-6; D: TRBD2; size: NA; CDR3: CASSTKTSGLYNEQFF; DNA: TGTGCCAGCAGCACCAAGACTAGCGGTCTCTACAATGAGCAGTTCTTC
J: TRBJ2-1; V: TRBV5-6; D: NA; size: NA; CDR3: CASSDGTSEQFF; DNA: TGTGCCAGCAGCGATGGAACTAGTGAGCAGTTCTTC
J: TRBJ2-7; V: TRBV14; D: TRBD2; size: NA; CDR3: CASSQGGGISYEQYF; DNA: TGTGCCAGCAGCCAAGGGGGGGGGATCTCCTACGAGCAGTACTTC
J: TRBJ1-2; V: TRBV19; D: TRBD1; size: NA; CDR3: CASSTIGTGHGYTF; DNA: TGTGCCAGTAGTACAATCGGGACAGGGCATGGCTACACCTTC
J: TRBJ2-2; V: TRBV9; D: TRBD2; size: NA; CDR3: CASSQAGDTGELFF; DNA: TGTGCCAGCAGCCAGGCGGGGGACACCGGGGAGCTGTTTTTT
J: TRBJ2-2; V: TRBV19; D: TRBD2; size: once; CDR3: CASTAGSGGAGTGELFF; DNA: TGTGCCAGTACGGCGGGGAGCGGGGGGGCAGGAACCGGGGAGCTGTTTTTT
J: TRBJ2-1; V: TRBV10-3; D: TRBD2; size: NA; CDR3: CAISGSAGVLNEQFF; DNA: TGTGCCATCAGTGGTTCAGCGGGAGTACTCAATGAGCAGTTCTTC
J: TRBJ2-3; V: TRBV5-1; D: TRBD2; size: few; CDR3: CASSLGLAGMKDTQYF; DNA: TGCGCCAGCAGCTTGGGACTAGCGGGTATGAAGGATACGCAGTATTTT
J: TRBJ1-4; V: TRBV4-2; D: NA; size: NA; CDR3: CASSQEGQGNEKLFF; DNA: TGTGCCAGCAGCCAAGAGGGCCAGGGGAATGAAAAACTGTTTTTT
J: TRBJ2-5; V: TRBV10-1; D: TRBD2; size: NA; CDR3: CASPVRASGKTQYF; DNA: TGCGCCAGCCCCGTGAGGGCTAGCGGGAAGACCCAGTACTTC
J: TRBJ1-3; V: TRBV14; D: TRBD1; size: NA; CDR3: CASSHGQVFSGNTIYF; DNA: TGTGCCAGCAGCCATGGACAGGTTTTCTCTGGAAACACCATATATTTT
J: TRBJ2-5; V: TRBV7-3; D: TRBD2; size: NA; CDR3: CASRGTSQETQYF; DNA: TGTGCCAGCAGGGGGACTAGCCAAGAGACCCAGTACTTC
J: TRBJ2-7; V: TRBV2; D: TRBD1; size: NA; CDR3: CASSDRTGAYEQYF; DNA: TGTGCCAGCAGTGATCGAACAGGGGCCTACGAGCAGTACTTC
J: TRBJ1-2; V: TRBV15; D: TRBD1; size: NA; CDR3: CATSRDLGQGRDSKGYTF; DNA: TGTGCCACCAGCAGAGATCTAGGACAGGGGAGAGACTCTAAAGGCTACACCTTC
J: TRBJ1-1; V: TRBV19; D: TRBD1; size: few; CDR3: CASSIVQGQGTEAFF; DNA: TGTGCCAGTAGTATCGTCCAGGGACAGGGCACTGAAGCTTTCTTT